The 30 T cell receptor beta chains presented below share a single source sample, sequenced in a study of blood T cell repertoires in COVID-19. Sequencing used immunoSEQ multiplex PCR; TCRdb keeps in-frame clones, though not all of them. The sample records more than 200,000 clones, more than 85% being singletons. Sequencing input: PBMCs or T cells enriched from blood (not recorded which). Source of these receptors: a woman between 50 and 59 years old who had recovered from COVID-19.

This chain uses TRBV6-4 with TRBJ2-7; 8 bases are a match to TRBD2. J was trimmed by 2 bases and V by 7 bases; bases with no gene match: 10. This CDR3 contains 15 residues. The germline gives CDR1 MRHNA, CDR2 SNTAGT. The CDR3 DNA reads TGTGCCAGCAAAACCCCGGGGACTAGGACCTACGAGCAGTACTTC. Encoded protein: CASKTPGTRTYEQYF.

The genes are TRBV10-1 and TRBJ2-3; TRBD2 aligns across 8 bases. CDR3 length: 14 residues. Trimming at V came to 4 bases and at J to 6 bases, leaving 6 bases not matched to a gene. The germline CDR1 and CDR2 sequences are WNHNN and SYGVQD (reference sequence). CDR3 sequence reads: CASSAGGAGDTQYF. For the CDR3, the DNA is TGCGCCAGCAGTGCCGGGGGGGCGGGGGATACGCAGTATTTT.

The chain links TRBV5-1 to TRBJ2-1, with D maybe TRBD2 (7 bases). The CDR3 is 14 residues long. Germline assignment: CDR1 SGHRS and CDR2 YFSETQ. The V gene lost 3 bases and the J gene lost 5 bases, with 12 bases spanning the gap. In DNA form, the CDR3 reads TGCGCCAGCAGCTGGGAGGGGGGGCACAATGAGCAGTTCTTC. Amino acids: CASSWEGGHNEQFF.

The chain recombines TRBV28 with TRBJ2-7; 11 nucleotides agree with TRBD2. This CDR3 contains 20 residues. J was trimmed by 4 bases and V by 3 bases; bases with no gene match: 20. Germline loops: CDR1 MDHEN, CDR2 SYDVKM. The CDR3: CASSFPLKQGALAGVYEQYF. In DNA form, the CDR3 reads TGTGCCAGCAGTTTTCCTCTCAAACAGGGGGCACTAGCGGGAGTGTACGAGCAGTACTTC.

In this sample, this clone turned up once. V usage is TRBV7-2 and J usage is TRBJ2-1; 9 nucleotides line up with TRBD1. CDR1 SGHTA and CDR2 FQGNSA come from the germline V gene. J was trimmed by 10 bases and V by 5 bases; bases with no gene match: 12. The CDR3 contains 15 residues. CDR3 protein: CASSRDRAPREEQFF. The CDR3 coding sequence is TGTGCCAGCAGCCGGGACAGGGCCCCTAGAGAGGAGCAGTTCTTC.

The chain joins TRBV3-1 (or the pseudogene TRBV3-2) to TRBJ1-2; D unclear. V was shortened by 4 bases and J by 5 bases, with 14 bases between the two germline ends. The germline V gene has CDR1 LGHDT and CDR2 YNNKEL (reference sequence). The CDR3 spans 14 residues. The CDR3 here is CASSLGWESYGYTF. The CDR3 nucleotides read TGTGCCAGCAGCCTCGGATGGGAGTCTTATGGCTACACCTTC.

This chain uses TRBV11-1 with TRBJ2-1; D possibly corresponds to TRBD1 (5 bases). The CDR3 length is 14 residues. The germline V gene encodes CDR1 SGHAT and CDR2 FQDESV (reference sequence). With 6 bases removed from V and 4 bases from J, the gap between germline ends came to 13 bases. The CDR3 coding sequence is TGTGCCAGCAGAAGCAGGGAAGCGTACAATGAGCAGTTCTTC. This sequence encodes CASRSREAYNEQFF. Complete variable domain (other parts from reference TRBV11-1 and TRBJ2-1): EAEVAQSPRYKITEKSQAVAFWCDPISGHATLYWYRQILGQGPELLVQFQDESVVDDSQLPKDRFSAERLKGVDSTLKIQPAELGDSAMYLCASRSREAYNEQFFGPGTRLTVL.

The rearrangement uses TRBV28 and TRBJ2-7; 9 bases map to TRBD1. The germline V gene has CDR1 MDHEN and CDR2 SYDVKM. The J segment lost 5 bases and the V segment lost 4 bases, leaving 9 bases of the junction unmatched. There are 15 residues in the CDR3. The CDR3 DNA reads TGTGCCAGCAGTTCCCGGACAGGGGCTCTCGACGAGCAGTACTTC. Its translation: CASSSRTGALDEQYF.

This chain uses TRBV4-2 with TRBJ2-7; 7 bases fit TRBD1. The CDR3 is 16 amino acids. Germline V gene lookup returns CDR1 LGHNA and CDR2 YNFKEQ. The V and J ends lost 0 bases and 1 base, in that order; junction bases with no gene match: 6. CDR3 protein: CASSQDFGTASYEQYF. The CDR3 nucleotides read TGTGCCAGCAGCCAAGATTTCGGGACAGCGTCCTACGAGCAGTACTTC.

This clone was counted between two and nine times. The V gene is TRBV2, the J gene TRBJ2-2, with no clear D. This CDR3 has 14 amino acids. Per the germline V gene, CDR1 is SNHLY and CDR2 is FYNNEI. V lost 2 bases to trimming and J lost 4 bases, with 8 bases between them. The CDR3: CASSETVRTGELFF. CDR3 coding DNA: TGTGCCAGCAGTGAAACGGTTCGCACCGGGGAGCTGTTTTTT. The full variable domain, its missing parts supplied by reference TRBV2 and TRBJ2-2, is EPEVTQTPSHQVTQMGQEVILRCVPISNHLYFYWYRQILGQKVEFLVSFYNNEISEKSEIFDDQFSVERPDGSNFTLKIRSTKLEDSAMYFCASSETVRTGELFFGEGSRLTVL.

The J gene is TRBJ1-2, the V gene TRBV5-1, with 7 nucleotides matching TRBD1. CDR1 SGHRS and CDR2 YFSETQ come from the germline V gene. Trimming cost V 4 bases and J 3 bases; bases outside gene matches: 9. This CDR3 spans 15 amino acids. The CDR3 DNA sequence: TGCGCCAGCAGCCCGAAAGAGGGGGCATACTATGGCTACACCTTC. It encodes CASSPKEGAYYGYTF.

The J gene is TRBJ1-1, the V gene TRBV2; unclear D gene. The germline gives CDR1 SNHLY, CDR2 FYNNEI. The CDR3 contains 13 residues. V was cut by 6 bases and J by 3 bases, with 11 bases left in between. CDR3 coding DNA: TGTGCCAGCAGGAGGAGGGTACACACTGAAGCTTTCTTT. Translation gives CASRRRVHTEAFF.

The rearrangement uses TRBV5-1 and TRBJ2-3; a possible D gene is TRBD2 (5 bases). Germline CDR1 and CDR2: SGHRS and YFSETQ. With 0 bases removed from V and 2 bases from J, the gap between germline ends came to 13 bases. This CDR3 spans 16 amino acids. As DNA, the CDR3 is TGCGCCAGCAGCTTGGAAGTTAGCGCCGACACAGATACGCAGTATTTT. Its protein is CASSLEVSADTDTQYF.

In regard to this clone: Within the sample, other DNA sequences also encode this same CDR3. The CDR3, as DNA: TGTGCCAGCAGCTTAGATCGACAGGGGGGCACCGGGGAGCTGTTTTTT. The encoded protein is CASSLDRQGGTGELFF. The rearrangement links TRBV11-3 to TRBJ2-2; 9 nucleotides agree with TRBD1. The germline V gene encodes CDR1 SGHNT and CDR2 YENEEA. CDR3 size: 16 residues. Trimming at V came to 0 bases and at J to 4 bases, leaving 3 bases not matched to a gene.

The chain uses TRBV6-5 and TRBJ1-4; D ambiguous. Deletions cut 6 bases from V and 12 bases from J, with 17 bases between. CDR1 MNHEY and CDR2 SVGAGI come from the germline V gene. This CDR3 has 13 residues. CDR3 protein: CASSSSGRRQLFF. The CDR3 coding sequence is TGTGCCAGCAGCTCGTCGGGGAGGCGACAACTGTTTTTT.

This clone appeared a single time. In nucleotides, the CDR3 is TGTGCCAGCAGATCCACGGGCTCTGGAAACACCATATATTTT. It yields the protein CASRSTGSGNTIYF. This chain uses TRBV6-5 with TRBJ1-3; the D is unclear. There are 14 residues in the CDR3. The ends were cut back, 6 bases at V and 0 bases at J, with 9 bases in the middle. Germline values: CDR1 MNHEY, CDR2 SVGAGI.

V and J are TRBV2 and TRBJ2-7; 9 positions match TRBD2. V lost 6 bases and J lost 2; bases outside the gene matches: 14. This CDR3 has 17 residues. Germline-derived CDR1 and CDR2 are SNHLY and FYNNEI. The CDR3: CASSFTSGSHPPYEQYF. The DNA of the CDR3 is TGTGCCAGCAGCTTCACTAGCGGGTCCCACCCCCCCTACGAGCAGTACTTC. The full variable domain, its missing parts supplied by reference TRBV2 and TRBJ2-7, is EPEVTQTPSHQVTQMGQEVILRCVPISNHLYFYWYRQILGQKVEFLVSFYNNEISEKSEIFDDQFSVERPDGSNFTLKIRSTKLEDSAMYFCASSFTSGSHPPYEQYFGPGTRLTVT.

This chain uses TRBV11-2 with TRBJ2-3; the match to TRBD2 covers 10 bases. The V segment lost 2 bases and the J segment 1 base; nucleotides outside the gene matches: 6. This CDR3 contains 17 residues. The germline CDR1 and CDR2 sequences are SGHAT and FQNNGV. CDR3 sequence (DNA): TGTGCCAGCAGCTTACTCCTCGGACTAGCGGGCACAGATACGCAGTATTTT. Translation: CASSLLLGLAGTDTQYF.

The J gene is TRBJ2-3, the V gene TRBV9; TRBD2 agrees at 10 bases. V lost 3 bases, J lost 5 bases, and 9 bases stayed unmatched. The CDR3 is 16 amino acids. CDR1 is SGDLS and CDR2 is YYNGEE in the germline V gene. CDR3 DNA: TGTGCCAGCAGCGCGAGGAAGCGGGAGGGCCAAGATACGCAGTATTTT. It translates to CASSARKREGQDTQYF.

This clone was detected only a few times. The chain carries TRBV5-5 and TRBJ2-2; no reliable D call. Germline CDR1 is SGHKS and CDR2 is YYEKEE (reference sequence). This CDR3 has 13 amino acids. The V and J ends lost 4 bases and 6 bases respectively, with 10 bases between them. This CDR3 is CASSPGYPGELFF. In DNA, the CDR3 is TGTGCCAGCAGCCCGGGTTACCCCGGGGAGCTGTTTTTT.

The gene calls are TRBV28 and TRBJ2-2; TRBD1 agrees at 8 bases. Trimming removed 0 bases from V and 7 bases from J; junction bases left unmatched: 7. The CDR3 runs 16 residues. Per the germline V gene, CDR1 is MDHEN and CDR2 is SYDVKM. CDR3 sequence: CASSLWGDRSVGELFF. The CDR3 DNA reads TGTGCCAGCAGTTTATGGGGGGACAGGTCAGTCGGGGAGCTGTTTTTT.

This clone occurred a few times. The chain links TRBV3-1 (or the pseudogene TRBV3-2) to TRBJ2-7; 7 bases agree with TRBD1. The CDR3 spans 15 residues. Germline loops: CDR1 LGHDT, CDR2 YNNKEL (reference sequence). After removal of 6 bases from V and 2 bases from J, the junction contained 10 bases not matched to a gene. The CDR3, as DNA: TGTGCCAGCAGTCGGACAGGCCCCGTTACCTACGAGCAGTACTTC. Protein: CASSRTGPVTYEQYF.

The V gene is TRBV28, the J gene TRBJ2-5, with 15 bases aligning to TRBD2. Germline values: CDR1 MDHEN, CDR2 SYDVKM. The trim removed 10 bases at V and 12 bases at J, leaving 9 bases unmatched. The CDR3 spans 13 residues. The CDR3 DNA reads TGTGCCATCGGGACTAGCGGGAGGACTTTGGAGTACTTC. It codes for CAIGTSGRTLEYF.

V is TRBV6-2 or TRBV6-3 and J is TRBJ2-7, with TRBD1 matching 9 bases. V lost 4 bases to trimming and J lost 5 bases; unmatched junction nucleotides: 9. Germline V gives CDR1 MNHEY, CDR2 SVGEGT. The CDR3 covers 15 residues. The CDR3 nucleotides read TGTGCCAGCAGTTCTGGACAGGGGAGACGGGACGAGCAGTACTTC. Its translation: CASSSGQGRRDEQYF.

CDR3: CASSQDRIGSAAPLHF. CDR3 nucleotides: TGCGCCAGCAGCCAAGATAGAATCGGTTCGGCGGCACCCCTCCACTTT. V and J are TRBV4-3 and TRBJ1-6, with unresolved D. This CDR3 comprises 16 residues. Germline assignment: CDR1 LGHNA and CDR2 YSLEER. Trimming shortened V by 0 bases and J by 11 bases, and 17 bases separated the two germline ends.

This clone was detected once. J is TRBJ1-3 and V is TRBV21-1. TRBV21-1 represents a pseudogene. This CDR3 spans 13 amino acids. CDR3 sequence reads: CASSNSGGNTIYF. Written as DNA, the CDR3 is TGTGCCAGCAGCAATTCGGGGGGAAACACCATATATTTT.

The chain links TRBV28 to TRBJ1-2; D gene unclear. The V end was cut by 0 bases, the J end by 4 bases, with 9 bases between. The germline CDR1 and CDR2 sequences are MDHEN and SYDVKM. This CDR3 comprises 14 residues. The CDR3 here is CASSLWTEGYGYTF. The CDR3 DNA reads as TGTGCCAGCAGTTTATGGACGGAGGGCTATGGCTACACCTTC.

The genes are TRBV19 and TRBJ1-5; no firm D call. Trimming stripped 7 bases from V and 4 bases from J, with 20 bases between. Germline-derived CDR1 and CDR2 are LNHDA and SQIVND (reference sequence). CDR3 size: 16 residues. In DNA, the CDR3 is TGTGCCAGTAAGGGCCCGGCAATGTCGGGGAATCAGCCCCAGCATTTT. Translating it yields CASKGPAMSGNQPQHF.

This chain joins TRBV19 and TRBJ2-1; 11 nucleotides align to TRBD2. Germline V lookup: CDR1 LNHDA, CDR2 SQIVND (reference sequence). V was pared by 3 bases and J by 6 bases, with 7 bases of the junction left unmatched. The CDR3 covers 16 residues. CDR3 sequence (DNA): TGTGCCAGTAGTATGACTAGCGGGAAGGGAGGCAATGAGCAGTTCTTC. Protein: CASSMTSGKGGNEQFF.

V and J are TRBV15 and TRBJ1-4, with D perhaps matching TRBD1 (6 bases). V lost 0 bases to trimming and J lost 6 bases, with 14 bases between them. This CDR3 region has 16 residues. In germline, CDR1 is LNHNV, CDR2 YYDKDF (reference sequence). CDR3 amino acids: CATSRDRTRGYEKLFF. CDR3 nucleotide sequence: TGTGCCACCAGCAGAGATCGCACCAGGGGCTATGAAAAACTGTTTTTT. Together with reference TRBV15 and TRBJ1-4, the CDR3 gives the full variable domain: DAMVIQNPRYQVTQFGKPVTLSCSQTLNHNVMYWYQQKSSQAPKLLFHYYDKDFNNEADTPDNFQSRRPNTSFCFLDIRSPGLGDTAMYLCATSRDRTRGYEKLFFGSGTQLSVL.